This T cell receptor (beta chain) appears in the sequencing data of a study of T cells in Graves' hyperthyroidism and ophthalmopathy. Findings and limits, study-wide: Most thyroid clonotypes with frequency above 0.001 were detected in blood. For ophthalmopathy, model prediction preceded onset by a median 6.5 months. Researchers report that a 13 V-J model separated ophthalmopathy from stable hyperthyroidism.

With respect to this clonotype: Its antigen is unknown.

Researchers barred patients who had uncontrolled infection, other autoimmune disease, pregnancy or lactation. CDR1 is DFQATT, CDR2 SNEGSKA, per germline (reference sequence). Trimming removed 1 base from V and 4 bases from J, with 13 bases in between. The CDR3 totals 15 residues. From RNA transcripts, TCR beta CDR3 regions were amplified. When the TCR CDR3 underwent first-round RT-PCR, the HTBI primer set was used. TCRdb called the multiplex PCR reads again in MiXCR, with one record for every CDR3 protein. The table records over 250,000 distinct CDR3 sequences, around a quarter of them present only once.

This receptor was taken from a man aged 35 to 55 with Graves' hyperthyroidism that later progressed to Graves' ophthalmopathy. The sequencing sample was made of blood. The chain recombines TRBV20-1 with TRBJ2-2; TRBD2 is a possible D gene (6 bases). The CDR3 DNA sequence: TGCAGTGCTAGAGGGGAGGTAGTCGGCACCGGGGAGCTGTTTTTT. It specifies CSARGEVVGTGELFF.